One sample yielded the 11 T cell receptor beta chains listed below, sequenced in a study of cytomegalovirus exposure and HLA in healthy donors (dated by TCRdb to the late 2010s). The library relied on the immunoSEQ multiplex PCR assay. TCRdb obtained this table from immuneACCESS and retained in-frame rearrangements with V and J assigned. These tables miss some clones; where compared with another copy, unresolved V genes account for less than half of the shortfall, and the remainder is unexplained. This sample is represented by fewer than 200,000 clones; approximately 81% of them were singletons. The ten largest account for about a sixth of the sample. Input material: PBMCs. The origin of the receptors is a man aged 18 to 29 in good health and CMV-seropositive.

This clone was recorded only once. The V gene is TRBV9, the J gene TRBJ1-1; possibly TRBD1 for D (5 bases). The germline gives CDR1 SGDLS, CDR2 YYNGEE. The CDR3 is 16 residues long. The ends were cut back, 0 bases at V and 0 bases at J, with 12 bases in the middle. CDR3 DNA sequence: TGTGCCAGCAGCGTAGGGGGGGGGACCATGAACACTGAAGCTTTCTTT. The encoded protein is CASSVGGGTMNTEAFF. Using reference TRBV9 and TRBJ1-1 for the parts outside the CDR3, the full variable domain is DSGVTQTPKHLITATGQRVTLRCSPRSGDLSVYWYQQSLDQGLQFLIQYYNGEERAKGNILERFSAQQFPDLHSELNLSSLELGDSALYFCASSVGGGTMNTEAFFGQGTRLTVV.

The gene calls are TRBV11-3 and TRBJ2-1; 10 bases match TRBD2. The CDR3 loop spans 16 amino acids. Germline CDR1 reads SGHNT; CDR2 reads YENEEA. With 5 bases clipped from V and 5 bases from J, the junction kept 9 bases outside the gene matches. CDR3 DNA sequence: TGTGCCAGCAGCCTACTTAGCGGGGGGTCCCACAATGAGCAGTTCTTC. Translation: CASSLLSGGSHNEQFF.

The J gene is TRBJ1-2, the V gene TRBV6-1, with D tentatively TRBD1 (5 bases). Germline V CDR1 and CDR2: MNHNS, SASEGT. The CDR3 sequence is 13 residues long. V lost 7 bases to trimming and J lost 4 bases, with 13 bases between them. CDR3 region: CASTFQGGYGYTF. The DNA for the CDR3 is TGTGCCAGCACCTTTCAGGGTGGCTATGGCTACACCTTC.

As for this clone: Other DNA sequences within the sample encode an identical CDR3. The CDR3 here is CASRVAGGYEQYF. CDR3 in DNA: TGTGCCAGCAGGGTAGCGGGAGGGTACGAGCAGTACTTC. The chain couples TRBV27 to TRBJ2-7, with 11 bases lining up with TRBD2. Germline assignment: CDR1 MNHEY and CDR2 SMNVEV (reference sequence). The CDR3 runs to 13 residues. Unmatched junction bases numbered 2, after V lost 6 bases and J lost 4 bases.

V is TRBV30 and J is TRBJ1-1; D call uncertain. Germline V lookup: CDR1 GTSNPN, CDR2 SVGIG (reference sequence). CDR3 length: 12 residues. The V end was cut by 1 base, the J end by 6 bases, with 9 bases between. The CDR3 protein is CAWSEVEAEAFF. As DNA, the CDR3 is TGTGCCTGGAGTGAAGTCGAGGCTGAAGCTTTCTTT.

This clone was counted ten times or more. This sequence joins TRBV2 and TRBJ2-3, with 10 bases identical to TRBD2. In germline, CDR1 is SNHLY, CDR2 FYNNEI. V lost 8 bases and J lost 6; bases outside the gene matches: 14. The CDR3 has 16 amino acids. CDR3 amino acids: CASGFTLAGVMDTQYF. The CDR3 DNA reads as TGTGCCAGCGGGTTTACGCTAGCGGGGGTCATGGATACGCAGTATTTT.

This clone was observed a few times. The chain carries TRBV30 and TRBJ1-4; D remains ambiguous. This CDR3 contains 10 residues. Germline V gene lookup returns CDR1 GTSNPN and CDR2 SVGIG (reference sequence). Trimming removed 5 bases at V and 8 bases at J, with 6 bases between. CDR3 coding DNA: TGTGCCTGGGGAGGGGAAAAACTGTTTTTT. It encodes CAWGGEKLFF. Complete variable domain (other parts from reference TRBV30 and TRBJ1-4): SQTIHQWPATLVQPVGSPLSLECTVEGTSNPNLYWYRQAAGRGLQLLFYSVGIGQISSEVPQNLSASRPQDRQFILSSKKLLLSDSGFYLCAWGGEKLFFGSGTQLSVL.

The chain couples TRBV28 to TRBJ2-5; TRBD2 agrees at 10 bases. With 4 bases clipped from V and 0 bases from J, the junction kept 8 bases outside the gene matches. The CDR3 is 17 amino acids. Per germline, CDR1 MDHEN and CDR2 SYDVKM. CDR3 DNA: TGTGCCAGCAGTTCCCTCACTAGCGGGATGTACCAAGAGACCCAGTACTTC. It specifies CASSSLTSGMYQETQYF.

The chain employs TRBV27 and TRBJ2-1; 7 bases match TRBD2. The CDR3 extends over 18 amino acids. Germline trimming cut 5 bases from V and 4 bases from J; bases unmatched to any gene: 17. Looked up from germline, CDR1 is MNHEY and CDR2 is SMNVEV (reference sequence). This chain's CDR3 is CASSPLGREIARYNEQFF. DNA for the CDR3: TGTGCCAGCAGTCCCCTCGGGCGGGAGATCGCCAGATACAATGAGCAGTTCTTC.

The chain is built from TRBV7-8 and TRBJ2-3; a weak D match, TRBD1 (7 bases). The CDR3 runs to 16 residues. Trimming removed 3 bases from V and 2 bases from J, with 15 bases in between. The germline V gene has CDR1 SGHVS and CDR2 FQNEAQ. The CDR3 here is CASSLQGEASTDTQYF. The CDR3 bases are TGTGCCAGCAGCTTGCAGGGGGAGGCCTCCACAGATACGCAGTATTTT.

A note on this clone: One junction end does not reproduce the germline sequence, and a read error may be involved. The rearrangement joins TRBV29-1 to TRBJ1-2; TRBD1 matches 11 bases. This CDR3 region has 8 residues. The V gene's germline CDR1 is SQVTM and CDR2 ANQGSEA. The CDR3 spells CSAGQGGF. The CDR3 DNA follows: TGCAGCGCGGGACAGGGGGGCTTC. The full variable domain, rest sourced from reference TRBV29-1 and TRBJ1-2, is SAVISQKPSRDICQRGTSLTIQCQVDSQVTMMFWYRQQPGQSLTLIATANQGSEATYESGFVIDKFPISRPNLTFSTLTVSNMSPEDSSIYLCSAGQGGFGSGTRLTVV.